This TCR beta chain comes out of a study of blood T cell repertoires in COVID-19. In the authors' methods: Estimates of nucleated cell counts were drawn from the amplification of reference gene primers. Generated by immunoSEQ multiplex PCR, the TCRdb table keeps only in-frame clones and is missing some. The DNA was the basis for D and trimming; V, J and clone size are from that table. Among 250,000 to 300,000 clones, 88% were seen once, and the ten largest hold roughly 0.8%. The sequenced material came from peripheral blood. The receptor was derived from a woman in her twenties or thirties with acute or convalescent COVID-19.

The CDR3 is CASSLGGSNEKLFF. Written as DNA, the CDR3 is TGTGCCAGCAGCTTAGGCGGCAGTAATGAAAAACTGTTTTTT. The chain has TRBV7-8 and TRBJ1-4; no clear D gene. Germline CDR1 and CDR2: SGHVS and FQNEAQ. This CDR3 has 14 residues. The germline V and J ends were trimmed by 1 base and 4 bases, with 7 bases remaining between them.